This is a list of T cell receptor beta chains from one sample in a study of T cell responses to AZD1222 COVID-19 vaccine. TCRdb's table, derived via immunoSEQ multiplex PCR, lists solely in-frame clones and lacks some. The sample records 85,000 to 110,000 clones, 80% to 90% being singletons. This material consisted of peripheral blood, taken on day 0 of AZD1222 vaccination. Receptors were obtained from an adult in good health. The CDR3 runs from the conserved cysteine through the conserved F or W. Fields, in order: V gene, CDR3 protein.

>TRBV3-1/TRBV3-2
CASSQVVEKLFF
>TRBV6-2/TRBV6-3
CASSYGPFYSGNTIYF
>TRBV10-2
CATARQGGTEAFF
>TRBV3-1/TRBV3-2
CASRDSNSNQPQHF
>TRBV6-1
CASSEPRGRNNSPLHF
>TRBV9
CASSVENWGSTNEQFF
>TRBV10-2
CASSATQSGYTF
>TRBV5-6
CASSSTGQGNTIYF
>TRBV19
CASSKPGTSGGIGGTGELFF
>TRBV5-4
CASSLNSWTANTEAFF
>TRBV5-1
CASRTGLADNEQFF
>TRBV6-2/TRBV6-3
CASSYSRNQPQHF
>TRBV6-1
CASSATGTDLFYGYTF
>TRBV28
CASSPPAPPSGNTIYF
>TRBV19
CASSISQLNTEAFF
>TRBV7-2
CASSPQGGSYGYTF
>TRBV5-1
CASSTGQMTMEAFF
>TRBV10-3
CAISKDNINQPQHF
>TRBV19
CASSIEETPIKLF
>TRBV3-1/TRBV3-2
CASSHTTGKRPQHF
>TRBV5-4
CASSWDKLTEGYTF
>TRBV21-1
CASSKEKIHQPQHF
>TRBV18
CASSPPPSENTEAFF
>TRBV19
CASRKGRTPAPDTQYF
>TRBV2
CASTEDGNTGELFF
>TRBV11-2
CASSPRQGGYNEQFF
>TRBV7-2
CASSLGTGTGNTIYF
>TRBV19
CATTSGAGYTF
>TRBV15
CATSRGGTGPGELFF
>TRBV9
CASSVGDAGQGEQPQHF
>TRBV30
CAWEGGTAVGPSNQPQHF
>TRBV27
CASSFRDSYEQYF
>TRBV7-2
CASSLGGTNTDTQYF
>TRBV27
CASSSGPQAMNTEAFF
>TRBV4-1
CASSQGLVRETQYF
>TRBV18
CASSNRGSYNEQFF
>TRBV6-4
CASSDSLGTGLVEQFF
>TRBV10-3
CAISERDDYGYTF
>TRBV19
CASSMARVGTDTQYF
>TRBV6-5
CASSYLDRSKGNTIYF
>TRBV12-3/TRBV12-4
CASSRGASNGYTF
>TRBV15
CATSRDFGAGEKLFF
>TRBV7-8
CASSSEARVDRGVATAQHF
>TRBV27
CASSFSRATEAFF
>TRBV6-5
CASSYSPMRGETQYF
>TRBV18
CASSPPGLAGGYTKETQYF
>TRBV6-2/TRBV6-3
CASSKTSPPPETQYF
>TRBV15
CATSREQALVGDEQFF
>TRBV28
CASSLVQVSNQPQHF
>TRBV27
CASSLGSTDTQYF
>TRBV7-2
CASSSQAGALTDTQYF
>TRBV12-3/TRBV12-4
CASSYRDGYTF
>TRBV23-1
CASSHQQGIPYEQYF